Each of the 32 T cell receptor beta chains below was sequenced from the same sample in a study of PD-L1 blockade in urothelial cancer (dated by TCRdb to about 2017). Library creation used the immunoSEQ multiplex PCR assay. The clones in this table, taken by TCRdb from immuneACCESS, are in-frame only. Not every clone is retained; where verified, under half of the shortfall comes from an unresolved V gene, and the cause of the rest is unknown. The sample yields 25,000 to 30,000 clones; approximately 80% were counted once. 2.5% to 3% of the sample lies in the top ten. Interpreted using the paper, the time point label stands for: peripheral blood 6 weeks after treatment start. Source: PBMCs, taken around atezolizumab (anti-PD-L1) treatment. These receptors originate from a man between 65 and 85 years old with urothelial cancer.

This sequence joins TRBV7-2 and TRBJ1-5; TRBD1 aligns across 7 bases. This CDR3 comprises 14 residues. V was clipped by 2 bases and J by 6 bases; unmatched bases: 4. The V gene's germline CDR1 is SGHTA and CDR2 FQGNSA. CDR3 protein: CASSLLSGGQPQHF. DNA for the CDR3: TGTGCCAGCAGCTTACTGTCAGGGGGTCAGCCCCAGCATTTT.

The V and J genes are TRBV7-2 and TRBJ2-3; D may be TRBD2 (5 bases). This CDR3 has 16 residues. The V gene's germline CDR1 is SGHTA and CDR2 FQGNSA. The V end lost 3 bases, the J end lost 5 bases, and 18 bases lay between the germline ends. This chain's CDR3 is CASSFPRLAARDTQYF. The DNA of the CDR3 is TGTGCCAGCAGCTTTCCTCGGCTAGCAGCCAGAGATACGCAGTATTTT. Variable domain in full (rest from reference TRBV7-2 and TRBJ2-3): GAGVSQSPSNKVTEKGKDVELRCDPISGHTALYWYRQSLGQGLEFLIYFQGNSAPDKSGLPSDRFSAERTGGSVSTLTIQRTQQEDSAVYLCASSFPRLAARDTQYFGPGTRLTVL.

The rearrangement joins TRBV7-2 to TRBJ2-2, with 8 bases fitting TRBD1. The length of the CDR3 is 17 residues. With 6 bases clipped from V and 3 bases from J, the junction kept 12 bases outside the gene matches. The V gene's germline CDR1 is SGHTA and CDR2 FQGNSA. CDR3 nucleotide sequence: TGTGCCAGCAGTTTCCACCCAGGGGGCCCCGACACCGGGGAGCTGTTTTTT. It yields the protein CASSFHPGGPDTGELFF.

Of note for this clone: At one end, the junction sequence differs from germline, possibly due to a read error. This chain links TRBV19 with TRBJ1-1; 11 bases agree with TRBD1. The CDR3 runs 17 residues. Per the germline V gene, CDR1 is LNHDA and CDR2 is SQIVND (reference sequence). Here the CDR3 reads CASLDPGTGGLKTEAFF. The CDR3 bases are TGTGCCAGTCTTGACCCCGGGACAGGGGGTTTGAAGACTGAAGCTTTCTTT.

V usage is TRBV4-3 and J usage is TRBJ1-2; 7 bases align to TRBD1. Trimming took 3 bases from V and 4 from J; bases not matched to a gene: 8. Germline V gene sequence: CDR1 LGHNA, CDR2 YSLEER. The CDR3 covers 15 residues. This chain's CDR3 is CASSQARQGSYGYTF. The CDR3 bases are TGCGCCAGCAGCCAGGCGAGACAGGGTAGCTATGGCTACACCTTC.

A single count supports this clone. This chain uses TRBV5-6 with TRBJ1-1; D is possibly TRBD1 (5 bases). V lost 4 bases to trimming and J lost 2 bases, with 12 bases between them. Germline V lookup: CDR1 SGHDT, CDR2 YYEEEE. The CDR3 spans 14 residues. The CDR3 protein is CASSGRTRNTEAFF. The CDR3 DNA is TGTGCCAGCAGCGGACGGACACGTAACACTGAAGCTTTCTTT.

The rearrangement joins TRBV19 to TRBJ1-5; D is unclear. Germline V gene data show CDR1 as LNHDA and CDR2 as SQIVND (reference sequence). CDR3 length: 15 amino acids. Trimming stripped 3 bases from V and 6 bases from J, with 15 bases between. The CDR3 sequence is CASSMKGGRAQPQHF. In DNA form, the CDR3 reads TGTGCCAGTAGTATGAAGGGAGGAAGGGCTCAGCCCCAGCATTTT. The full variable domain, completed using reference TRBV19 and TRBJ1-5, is DGGITQSPKYLFRKEGQNVTLSCEQNLNHDAMYWYRQDPGQGLRLIYYSQIVNDFQKGDIAEGYSVSREKKESFPLTVTSAQKNPTAFYLCASSMKGGRAQPQHFGDGTRLSIL.

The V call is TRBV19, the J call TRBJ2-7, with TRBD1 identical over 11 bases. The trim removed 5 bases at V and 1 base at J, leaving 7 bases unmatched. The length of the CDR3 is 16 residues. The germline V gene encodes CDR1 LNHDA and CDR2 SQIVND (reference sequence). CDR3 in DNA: TGTGCCAGTAGTGGTTCGGGGACAGGGGGATCCTACGAGCAGTACTTC. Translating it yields CASSGSGTGGSYEQYF. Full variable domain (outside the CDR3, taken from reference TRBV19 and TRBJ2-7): DGGITQSPKYLFRKEGQNVTLSCEQNLNHDAMYWYRQDPGQGLRLIYYSQIVNDFQKGDIAEGYSVSREKKESFPLTVTSAQKNPTAFYLCASSGSGTGGSYEQYFGPGTRLTVT.

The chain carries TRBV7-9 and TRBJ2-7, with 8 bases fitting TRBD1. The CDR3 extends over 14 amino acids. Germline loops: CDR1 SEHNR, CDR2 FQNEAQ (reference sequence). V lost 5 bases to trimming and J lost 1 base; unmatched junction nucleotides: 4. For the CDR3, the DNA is TGTGCCAGCAGCCCTCAGGGGGCATCCTACGAGCAGTACTTC. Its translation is CASSPQGASYEQYF.

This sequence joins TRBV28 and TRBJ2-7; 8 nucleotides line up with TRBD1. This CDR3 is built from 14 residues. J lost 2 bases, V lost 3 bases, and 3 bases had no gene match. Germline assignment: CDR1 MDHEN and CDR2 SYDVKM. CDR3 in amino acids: CASSLGTGPYEQYF. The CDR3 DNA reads TGTGCCAGCAGTTTGGGGACAGGCCCCTACGAGCAGTACTTC. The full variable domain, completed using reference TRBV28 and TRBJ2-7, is DVKVTQSSRYLVKRTGEKVFLECVQDMDHENMFWYRQDPGLGLRLIYFSYDVKMKEKGDIPEGYSVSREKKERFSLILESASTNQTSMYLCASSLGTGPYEQYFGPGTRLTVT.

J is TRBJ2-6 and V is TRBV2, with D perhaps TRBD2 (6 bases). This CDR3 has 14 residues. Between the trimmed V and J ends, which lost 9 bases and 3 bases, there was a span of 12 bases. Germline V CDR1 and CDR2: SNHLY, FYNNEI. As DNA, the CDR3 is TGTGCCAGTTTGCGGGGCGGTGGGGCCAACGTCCTGACTTTC. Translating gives CASLRGGGANVLTF.

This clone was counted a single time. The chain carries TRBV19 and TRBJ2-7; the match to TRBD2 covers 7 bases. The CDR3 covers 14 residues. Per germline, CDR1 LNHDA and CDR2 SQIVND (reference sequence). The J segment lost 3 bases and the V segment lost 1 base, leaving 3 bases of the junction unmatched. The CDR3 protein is CASSIAGGNYEQYF. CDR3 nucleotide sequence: TGTGCCAGTAGTATAGCCGGGGGGAACTACGAGCAGTACTTC.

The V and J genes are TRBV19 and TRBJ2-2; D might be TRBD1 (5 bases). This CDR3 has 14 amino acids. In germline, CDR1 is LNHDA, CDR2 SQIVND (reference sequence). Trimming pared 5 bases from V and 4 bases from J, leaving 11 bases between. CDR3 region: CASSPPGPTGELFF. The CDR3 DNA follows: TGTGCCAGTAGTCCCCCAGGGCCCACCGGGGAGCTGTTTTTT. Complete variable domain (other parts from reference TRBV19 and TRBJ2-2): DGGITQSPKYLFRKEGQNVTLSCEQNLNHDAMYWYRQDPGQGLRLIYYSQIVNDFQKGDIAEGYSVSREKKESFPLTVTSAQKNPTAFYLCASSPPGPTGELFFGEGSRLTVL.

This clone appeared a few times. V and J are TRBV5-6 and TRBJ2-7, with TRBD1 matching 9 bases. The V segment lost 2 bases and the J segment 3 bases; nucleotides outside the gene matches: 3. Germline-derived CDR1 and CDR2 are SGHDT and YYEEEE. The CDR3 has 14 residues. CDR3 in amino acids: CASSFRDRVYEQYF. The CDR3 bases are TGTGCCAGCAGCTTCCGGGACAGGGTCTACGAGCAGTACTTC.

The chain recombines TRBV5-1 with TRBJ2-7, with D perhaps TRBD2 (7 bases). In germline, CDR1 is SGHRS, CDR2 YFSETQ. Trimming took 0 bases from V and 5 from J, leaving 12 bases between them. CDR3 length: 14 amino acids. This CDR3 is CASSLEGGQHEQYF. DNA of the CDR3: TGCGCCAGCAGCTTGGAGGGGGGGCAACACGAGCAGTACTTC.

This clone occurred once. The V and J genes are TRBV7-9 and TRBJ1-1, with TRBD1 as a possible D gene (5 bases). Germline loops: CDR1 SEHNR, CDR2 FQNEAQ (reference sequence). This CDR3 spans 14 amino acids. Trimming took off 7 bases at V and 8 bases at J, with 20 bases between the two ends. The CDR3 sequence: CASTFASSAGEAFF. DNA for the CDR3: TGTGCCAGCACCTTTGCTTCTTCGGCAGGGGAAGCTTTCTTT.

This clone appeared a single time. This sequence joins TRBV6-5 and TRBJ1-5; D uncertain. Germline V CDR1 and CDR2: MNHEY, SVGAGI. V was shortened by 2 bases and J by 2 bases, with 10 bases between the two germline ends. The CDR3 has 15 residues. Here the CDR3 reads CASSYRGPGNQPQHF. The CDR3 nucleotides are TGTGCCAGCAGTTACCGGGGTCCGGGCAATCAGCCCCAGCATTTT.

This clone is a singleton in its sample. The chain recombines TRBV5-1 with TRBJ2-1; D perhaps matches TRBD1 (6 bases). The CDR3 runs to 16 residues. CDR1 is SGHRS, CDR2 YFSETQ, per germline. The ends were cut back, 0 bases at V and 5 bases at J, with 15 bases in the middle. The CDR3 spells CASSLERTAANNEQFF. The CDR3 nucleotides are TGCGCCAGCAGCTTGGAACGGACAGCCGCGAACAATGAGCAGTTCTTC. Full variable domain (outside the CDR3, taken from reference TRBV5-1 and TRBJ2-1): KAGVTQTPRYLIKTRGQQVTLSCSPISGHRSVSWYQQTPGQGLQFLFEYFSETQRNKGNFPGRFSGRQFSNSRSEMNVSTLELGDSALYLCASSLERTAANNEQFFGPGTRLTVL.

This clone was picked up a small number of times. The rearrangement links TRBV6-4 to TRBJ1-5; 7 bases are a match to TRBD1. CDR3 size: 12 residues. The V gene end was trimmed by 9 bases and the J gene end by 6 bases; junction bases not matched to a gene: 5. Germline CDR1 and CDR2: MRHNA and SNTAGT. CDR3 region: CASKPGGQPQHF. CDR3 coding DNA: TGTGCCAGTAAACCAGGGGGTCAGCCCCAGCATTTT.

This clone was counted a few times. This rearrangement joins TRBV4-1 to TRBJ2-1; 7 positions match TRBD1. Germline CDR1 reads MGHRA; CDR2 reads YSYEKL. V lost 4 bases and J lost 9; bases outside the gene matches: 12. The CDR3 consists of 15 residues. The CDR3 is CASSRARQGEAEQFF. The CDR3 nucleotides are TGCGCCAGCAGCCGAGCCAGACAGGGAGAAGCTGAGCAGTTCTTC.

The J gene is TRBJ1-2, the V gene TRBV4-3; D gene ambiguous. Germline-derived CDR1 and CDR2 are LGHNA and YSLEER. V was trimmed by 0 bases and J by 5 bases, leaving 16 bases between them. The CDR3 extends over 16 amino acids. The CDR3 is CASSQEFRGRGYGYTF. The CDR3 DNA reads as TGCGCCAGCAGCCAAGAGTTTCGCGGGAGAGGGTATGGCTACACCTTC.

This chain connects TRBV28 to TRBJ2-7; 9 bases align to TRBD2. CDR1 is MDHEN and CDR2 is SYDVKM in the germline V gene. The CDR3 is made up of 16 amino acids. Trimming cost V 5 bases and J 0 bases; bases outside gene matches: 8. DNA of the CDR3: TGTGCCAGCAGTCAAGCCGGGACTAGCCGCTCCTACGAGCAGTACTTC. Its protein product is CASSQAGTSRSYEQYF.

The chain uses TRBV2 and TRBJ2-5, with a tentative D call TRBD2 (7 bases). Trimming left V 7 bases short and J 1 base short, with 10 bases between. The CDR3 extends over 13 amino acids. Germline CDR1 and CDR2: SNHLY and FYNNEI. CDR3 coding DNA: TGTGCCAGCAAGCGGGACATCCAAGAGACCCAGTACTTC. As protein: CASKRDIQETQYF.

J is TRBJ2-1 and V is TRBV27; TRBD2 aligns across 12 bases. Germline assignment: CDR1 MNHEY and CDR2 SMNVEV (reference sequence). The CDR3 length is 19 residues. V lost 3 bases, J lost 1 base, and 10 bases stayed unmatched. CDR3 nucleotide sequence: TGTGCCAGCAGTTTCTACGGACTAGCGGGGCTTACTTCCTACAATGAGCAGTTCTTC. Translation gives CASSFYGLAGLTSYNEQFF.

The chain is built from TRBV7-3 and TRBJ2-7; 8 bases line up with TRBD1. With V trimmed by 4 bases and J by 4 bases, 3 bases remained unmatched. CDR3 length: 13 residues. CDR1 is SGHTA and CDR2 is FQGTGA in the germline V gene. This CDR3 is CASSYRQGYEQYF. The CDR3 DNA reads TGTGCCAGCAGCTATCGACAGGGGTACGAGCAGTACTTC.

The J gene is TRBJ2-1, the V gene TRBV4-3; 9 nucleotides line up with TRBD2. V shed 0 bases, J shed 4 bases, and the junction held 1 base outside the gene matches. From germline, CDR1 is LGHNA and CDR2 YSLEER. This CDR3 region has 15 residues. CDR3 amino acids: CASSQDLAGYNEQFF. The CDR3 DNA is TGCGCCAGCAGCCAAGATCTAGCGGGGTACAATGAGCAGTTCTTC.

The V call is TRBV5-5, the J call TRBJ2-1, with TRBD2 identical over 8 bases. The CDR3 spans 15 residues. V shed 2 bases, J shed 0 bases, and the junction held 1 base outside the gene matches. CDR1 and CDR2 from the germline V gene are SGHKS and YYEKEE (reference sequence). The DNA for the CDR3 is TGTGCCAGCAGCTTCGGGGGGGCCTCCTACAATGAGCAGTTCTTC. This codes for CASSFGGASYNEQFF.

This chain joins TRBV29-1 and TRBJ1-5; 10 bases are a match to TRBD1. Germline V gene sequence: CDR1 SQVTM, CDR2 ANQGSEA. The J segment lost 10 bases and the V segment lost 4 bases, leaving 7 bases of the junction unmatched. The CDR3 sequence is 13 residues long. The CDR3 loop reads CSVGTDRGVPQHF. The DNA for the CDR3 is TGCAGCGTTGGAACGGACAGGGGGGTACCCCAGCATTTT.

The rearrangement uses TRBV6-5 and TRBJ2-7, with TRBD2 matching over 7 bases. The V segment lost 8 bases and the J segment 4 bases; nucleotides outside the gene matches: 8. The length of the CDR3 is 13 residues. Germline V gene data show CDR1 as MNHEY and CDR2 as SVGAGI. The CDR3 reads CASRGVIKYEQYF. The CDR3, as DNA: TGTGCCAGCCGGGGGGTTATCAAGTACGAGCAGTACTTC.

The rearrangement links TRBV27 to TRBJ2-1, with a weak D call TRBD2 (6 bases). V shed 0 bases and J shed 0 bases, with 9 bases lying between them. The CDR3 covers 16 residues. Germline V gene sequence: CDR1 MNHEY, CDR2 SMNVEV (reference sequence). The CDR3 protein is CASSLSLGSSYNEQFF. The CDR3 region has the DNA TGTGCCAGCAGTTTATCTCTCGGGAGCTCCTACAATGAGCAGTTCTTC.

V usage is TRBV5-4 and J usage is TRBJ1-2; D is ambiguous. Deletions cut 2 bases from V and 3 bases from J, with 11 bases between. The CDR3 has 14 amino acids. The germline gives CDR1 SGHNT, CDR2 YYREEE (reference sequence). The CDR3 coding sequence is TGTGCCAGCAGCTTCGAGGGTTTGGACTATGGCTACACCTTC. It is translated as CASSFEGLDYGYTF.

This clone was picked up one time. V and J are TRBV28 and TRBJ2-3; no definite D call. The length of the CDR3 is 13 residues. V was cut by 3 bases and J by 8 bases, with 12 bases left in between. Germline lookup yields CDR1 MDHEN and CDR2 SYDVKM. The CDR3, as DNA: TGTGCCAGCAGTTTCCCCACTACCGGTACGCAGTATTTT. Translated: CASSFPTTGTQYF. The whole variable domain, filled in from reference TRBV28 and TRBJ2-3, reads DVKVTQSSRYLVKRTGEKVFLECVQDMDHENMFWYRQDPGLGLRLIYFSYDVKMKEKGDIPEGYSVSREKKERFSLILESASTNQTSMYLCASSFPTTGTQYFGPGTRLTVL.